This is a list of T cell receptor beta chains from one sample in a study of CD8 T cells in ankylosing spondylitis. TCRdb recomputed calls from the 5' RACE reads with MiXCR, one row per CDR3 protein. The sample contains a few hundred thousand distinct CDR3 sequences, about 18% of which appear only once. The sequencing input was blood, either unsorted or a sorted T cell fraction (not recorded which). These receptors were taken from a male donor with ankylosing spondylitis or in good health (not recorded which). Each CDR3 is given without its conserved first and last residue. The order of the fields is J gene, V gene, CDR3 length, CDR3 protein.

>TRBJ1-3|TRBV5-4|13
ASSLLGGDGNTIY
>TRBJ2-7|TRBV5-1|14
ASSLVMWDGSYEQY
>TRBJ2-1|TRBV5-5|12
ASSSGQGHNEQF
>TRBJ2-1|TRBV6-5|10
ASSSAGNEQF
>TRBJ2-7|TRBV4-1|14
ASSNYPGQGHYEQY
>TRBJ2-7|TRBV20-1|11
SARRLAAYEQY
>TRBJ2-6|TRBV6-5|10
ASGSGANVLT
>TRBJ2-3|TRBV27|14
ASSQRLAGAADTQY
>TRBJ2-7|TRBV12-3/TRBV12-4|10
ASRLSIYEQY
>TRBJ2-7|TRBV9|12
ASSESGQTYEQY
>TRBJ2-7|TRBV27|13
ASSPGSSGFYEQY
>TRBJ2-7|TRBV18|13
ASSPGTQVVYEQY
>TRBJ1-2|TRBV4-1|16
ASSQVIAGTGYNYGYT
>TRBJ2-1|TRBV5-6|14
ASSLGLAGTYNEQF
>TRBJ2-7|TRBV12-3/TRBV12-4|11
ASALGPTYEQY
>TRBJ2-5|TRBV9|13
ASSVVAGRGETQY
>TRBJ2-1|TRBV20-1|11
SARGDYQNEQF
>TRBJ2-3|TRBV6-2/TRBV6-3|12
ASTQGGDTDTQY
>TRBJ2-7|TRBV7-9|13
ASSSRTDPAYEQY
>TRBJ2-7|TRBV29-1|10
SAGQVGYEQY
>TRBJ2-7|TRBV6-2/TRBV6-3|6
ASSASP
>TRBJ2-1|TRBV7-9|11
ASSSEDYNEQF
>TRBJ2-7|TRBV5-1|12
ASSLEGAGYEQY
>TRBJ2-7|TRBV3-1|9
ASRGADEQY
>TRBJ2-7|TRBV20-1|12
SAMTSGISYEQY
>TRBJ2-1|TRBV20-1|12
SARVLAGEDEQF
>TRBJ2-2|TRBV7-8|16
ASSGRAPVGMDTGELF
>TRBJ2-4|TRBV20-1|12
SARELDGPGIQY
>TRBJ2-1|TRBV6-1|12
ASSTGTAFNEQF
>TRBJ2-3|TRBV29-1|10
SGYGGTDTQY
>TRBJ2-2|TRBV29-1|15
SVIGGGSSANTGELF
>TRBJ2-7|TRBV10-2|12
ASSETDRSYEQY
>TRBJ2-3|TRBV4-1|15
ASSQEELAPDTDTQY
>TRBJ2-2|TRBV7-3|14
ASSSMGLAKAPELF
>TRBJ2-5|TRBV7-9|13
ASSSGQYTIETQY
>TRBJ2-7|TRBV20-1|12
SASPLRGSYEQY
>TRBJ1-1|TRBV4-3|15
ASSQDGTGPTNTEAF
>TRBJ2-1|TRBV27|12
ASSRLASYNEQF
>TRBJ1-4|TRBV12-3/TRBV12-4|15
ASSFRPDGQSREKLF
>TRBJ1-1|TRBV5-1|13
ASSAGQDPYAEAF
>TRBJ2-2|TRBV3-1|13
ASSLAGTNTGELF
>TRBJ2-7|TRBV7-6|13
ASSLGTGGIYEQY
>TRBJ1-1|TRBV20-1|11
SARRAPDTEAF
>TRBJ2-7|TRBV5-1|11
ASSLEPHYEQY
>TRBJ2-4|TRBV20-1|12
SARLRLAGNIQY
>TRBJ2-1|TRBV11-2|15
ASSLQDVEGPYNEQF
>TRBJ2-7|TRBV12-3/TRBV12-4|12
ASSLSDRSDEQY
>TRBJ2-2|TRBV4-3|11
ASSQEMAGELF
>TRBJ2-3|TRBV2|12
ASKQIAGTDTQY
>TRBJ2-1|TRBV5-1|14
ASSLVGGPTYNEQF
>TRBJ1-2|TRBV4-1|12
ASSQEGDLGGYT